This paragraph reports one T cell receptor (beta chain). Its antigen target is currently unknown. No qualities accompany the bases; no much larger clone lies one base away. The data belong to a study of identical twins (dated by TCRdb to the mid-2010s). For the study in its entirety: To test whether fetal clonotypes persist, this study deep-sequenced TCR alpha and beta repertoires from monozygotic twins, from unrelated adults of various ages, and from cord blood. Replicate twin experiments were performed at different times using different library preparation protocols to rule out contamination.

Findings and caveats that apply to the study as a whole: In monozygotic twins, out-of-frame TCR alpha sharing was systematically underestimated by recombination models, although the models agreed with sharing between unrelated individuals. Because the same donors could not be followed over many years, the conclusions depended on cross-sectional statistical analysis. Fewer insertions were carried by abundant cord blood beta clonotypes, a similar but weaker trend appeared in young adult naive repertoires, and no such trend appeared in memory repertoires. A weaker excess of twin sharing was found in beta out-of-frame sequences because the signal-to-noise ratio was lowered by fewer shared sequences. Compared with coincidental sharing between unrelated individuals, an excess of low generation-probability sequences was observed among out-of-frame TCR alpha sequences shared between twins. Zero-insertion analyses could be partly confounded by invariant T cells such as MAIT and iNKT, although diverse VJ usage argued against such confounding for most clonotypes.

All donors were healthy Caucasians. Preparation of the library involved 5' RACE. For sequencing, an Illumina HiSeq 2000 was employed. Template switching added a universal primer binding site, and the final cDNA carried a unique molecular identifier that allowed TCR cDNA molecules to be counted accurately. First-strand cDNA for TCR alpha and beta chains was synthesized from specific primers in the conserved constant-segment region. Each cDNA library was double barcoded, with a SMART-Mk sample barcode plus Illumina barcodes, to control for contamination. Two successive PCR steps introduced TruSeq adapter sequences along with Illumina sample barcodes. The Illumina HiSeq platform was used with custom primers to sequence TCR alpha and beta cDNA libraries. Processing in the source paper ran as follows. MiGEC processed the raw reads to extract unique molecular identifiers, while MiXCR was used to determine the CDR3 positions. Recombination models were inferred per individual with the repgenHMM and IGoR tools using an EM algorithm. The tcR package in R was used for shared clonotype analysis, with sharing normalized by the product of cloneset sizes. To study raw recombination free of thymic and clonal selection effects, out-of-frame nonproductive sequences were analyzed. The public sequencing data were trimmed at Q25 with fastp and processed into clonotypes with MiXCR by TCRdb, which kept only in-frame beta chains. Each CDR3 protein appears once, grouped with its most common genes and DNA. TCRdb, not the authors, supplied the V and J calls. For this sample there are some 1,700,000 distinct CDR3 sequences; around 29% appear just once. The top ten clonotypes cover roughly 0.3% of the sample.

The junction shows trimming of 8 bases on V and 2 bases on J, and the gene matches do not reach 9 bases of it. As encoded in the germline V gene (reference sequence), CDR1 is MNHEY while CDR2 is SMNVEV. Including the terminal cysteine and phenylalanine, the CDR3 comprises 15 residues. CDR3 DNA is the only sequence kept; it has 45 bases, read in frame from the first base. The receptor was isolated from a newborn girl in good health. Sequencing used cord blood. This chain joins TRBV27 to TRBJ2-5, and 9 junctional nucleotides match TRBD2. The nucleotide sequence reads TGTGCCAGCTCGGCGAGACTAGCGGATCAAGAGACCCAGTACTTC. The translation is CASSARLADQETQYF.